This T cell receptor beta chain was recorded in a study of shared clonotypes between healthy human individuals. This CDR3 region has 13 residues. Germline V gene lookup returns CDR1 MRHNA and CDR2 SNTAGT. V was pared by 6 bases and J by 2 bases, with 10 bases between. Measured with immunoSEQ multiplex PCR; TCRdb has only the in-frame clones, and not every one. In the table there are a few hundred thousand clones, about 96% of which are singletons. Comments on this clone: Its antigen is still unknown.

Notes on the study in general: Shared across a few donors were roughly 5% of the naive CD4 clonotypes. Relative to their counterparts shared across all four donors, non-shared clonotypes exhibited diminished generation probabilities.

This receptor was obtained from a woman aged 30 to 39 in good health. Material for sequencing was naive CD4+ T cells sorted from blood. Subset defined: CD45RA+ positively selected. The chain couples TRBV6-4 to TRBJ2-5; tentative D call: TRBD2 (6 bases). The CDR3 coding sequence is TGTGCCAGCAGGCTAAGCGGGCAAGAGACCCAGTACTTC. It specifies CASRLSGQETQYF.